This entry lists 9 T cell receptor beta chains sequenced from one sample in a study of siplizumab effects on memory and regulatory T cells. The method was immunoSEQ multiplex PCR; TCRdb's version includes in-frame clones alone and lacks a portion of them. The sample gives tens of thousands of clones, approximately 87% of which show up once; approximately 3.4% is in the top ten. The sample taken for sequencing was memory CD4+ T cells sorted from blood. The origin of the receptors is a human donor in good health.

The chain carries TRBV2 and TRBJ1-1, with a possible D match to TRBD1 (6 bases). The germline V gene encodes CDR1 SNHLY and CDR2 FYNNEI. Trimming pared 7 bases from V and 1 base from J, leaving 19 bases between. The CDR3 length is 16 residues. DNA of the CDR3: TGTGCCAGCACCACTGACCAGGGGAGACCGAACACTGAAGCTTTCTTT. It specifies CASTTDQGRPNTEAFF.

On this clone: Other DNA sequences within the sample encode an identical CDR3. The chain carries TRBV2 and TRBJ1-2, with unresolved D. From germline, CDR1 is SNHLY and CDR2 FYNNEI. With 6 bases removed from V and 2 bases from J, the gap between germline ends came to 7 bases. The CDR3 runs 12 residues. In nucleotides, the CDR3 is TGTGCCAGCAGCGGAAGGAACTATGGCTACACCTTC. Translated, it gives CASSGRNYGYTF.

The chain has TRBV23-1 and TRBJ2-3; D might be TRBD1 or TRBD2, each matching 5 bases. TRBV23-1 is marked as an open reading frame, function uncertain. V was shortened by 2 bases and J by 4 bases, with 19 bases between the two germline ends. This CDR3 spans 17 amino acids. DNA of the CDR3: TGCGCCAGCAGTCAAACAGGAAGACTCCGGCGGGCAGATACGCAGTATTTT. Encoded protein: CASSQTGRLRRADTQYF.

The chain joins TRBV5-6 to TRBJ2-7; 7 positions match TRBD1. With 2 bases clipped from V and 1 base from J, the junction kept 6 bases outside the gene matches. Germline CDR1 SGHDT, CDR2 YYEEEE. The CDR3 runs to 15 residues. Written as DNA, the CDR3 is TGTGCCAGCAGCTTAGGAATGACAGGGTCCTACGAGCAGTACTTC. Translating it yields CASSLGMTGSYEQYF.

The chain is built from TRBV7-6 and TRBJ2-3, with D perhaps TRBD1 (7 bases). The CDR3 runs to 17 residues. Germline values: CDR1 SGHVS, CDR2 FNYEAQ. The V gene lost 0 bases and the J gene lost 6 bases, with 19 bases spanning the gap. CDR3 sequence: CASSLATQGGGEDTQYF. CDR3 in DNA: TGTGCCAGCAGCTTAGCCACTCAGGGGGGCGGGGAGGATACGCAGTATTTT. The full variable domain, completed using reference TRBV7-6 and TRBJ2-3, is GAGVSQSPRYKVTKRGQDVALRCDPISGHVSLYWYRQALGQGPEFLTYFNYEAQQDKSGLPNDRFSAERPEGSISTLTIQRTEQRDSAMYRCASSLATQGGGEDTQYFGPGTRLTVL.

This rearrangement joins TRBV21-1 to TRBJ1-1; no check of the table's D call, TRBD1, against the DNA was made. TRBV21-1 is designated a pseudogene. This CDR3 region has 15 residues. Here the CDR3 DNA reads TGTGCCAGCAGATATCCTTGGGGGCTGAACACTGAAGCTTTCTTT. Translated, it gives CASRYPWGLNTEAFF.

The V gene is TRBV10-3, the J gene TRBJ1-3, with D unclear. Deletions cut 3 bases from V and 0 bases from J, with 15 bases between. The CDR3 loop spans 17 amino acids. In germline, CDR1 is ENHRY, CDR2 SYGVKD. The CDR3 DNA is TGTGCCATCAGTGAAGGCCCCCTACAGAACTCTGGAAACACCATATATTTT. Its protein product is CAISEGPLQNSGNTIYF.

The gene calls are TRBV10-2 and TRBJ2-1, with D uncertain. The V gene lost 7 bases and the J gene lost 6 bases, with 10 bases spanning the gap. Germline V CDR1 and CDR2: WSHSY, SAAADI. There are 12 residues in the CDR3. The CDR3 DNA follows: TGCGCCAGCATGTCGCGAACCAATGAGCAGTTCTTC. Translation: CASMSRTNEQFF.

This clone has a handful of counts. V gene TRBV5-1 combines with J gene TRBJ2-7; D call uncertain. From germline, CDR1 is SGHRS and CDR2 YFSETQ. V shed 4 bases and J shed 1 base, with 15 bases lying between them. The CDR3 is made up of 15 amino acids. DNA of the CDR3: TGCGCCAGCAGCCCTAATGAGCTTCGATCCTACGAGCAGTACTTC. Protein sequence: CASSPNELRSYEQYF.